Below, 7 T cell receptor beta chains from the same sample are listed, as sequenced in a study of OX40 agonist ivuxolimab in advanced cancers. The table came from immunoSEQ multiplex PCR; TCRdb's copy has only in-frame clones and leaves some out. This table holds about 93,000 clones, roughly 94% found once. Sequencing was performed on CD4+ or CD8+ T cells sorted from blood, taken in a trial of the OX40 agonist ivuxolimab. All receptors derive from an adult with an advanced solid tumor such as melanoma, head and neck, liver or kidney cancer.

The CDR3 DNA follows: TGTGCCACCAGCGGTACAGGGACCCGCGCAACTAATGAAAAACTGTTTTTT. Translation gives CATSGTGTRATNEKLFF. This chain links TRBV15 with TRBJ1-4, with a possible D match to TRBD1 (6 bases). V lost 5 bases and J 0 bases, leaving 16 bases between the germline ends. The CDR3 covers 17 residues. The germline gives CDR1 LNHNV, CDR2 YYDKDF (reference sequence).

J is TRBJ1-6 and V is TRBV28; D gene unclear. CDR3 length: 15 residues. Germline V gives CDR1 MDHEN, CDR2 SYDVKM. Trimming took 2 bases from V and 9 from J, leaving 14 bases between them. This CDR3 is CASSLDEGIASPLHF. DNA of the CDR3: TGTGCCAGCAGTTTAGATGAAGGTATCGCTTCACCCCTCCACTTT.

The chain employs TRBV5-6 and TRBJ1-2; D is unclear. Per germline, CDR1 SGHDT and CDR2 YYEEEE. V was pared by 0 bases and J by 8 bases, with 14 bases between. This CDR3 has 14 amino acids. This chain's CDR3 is CASSLGGVTWGYTF. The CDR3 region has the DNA TGTGCCAGCAGCTTGGGGGGTGTGACCTGGGGCTACACCTTC. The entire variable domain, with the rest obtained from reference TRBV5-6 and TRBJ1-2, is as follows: DAGVTQSPTHLIKTRGQQVTLRCSPKSGHDTVSWYQQALGQGPQFIFQYYEEEERQRGNFPDRFSGHQFPNYSSELNVNALLLGDSALYLCASSLGGVTWGYTFGSGTRLTVV.

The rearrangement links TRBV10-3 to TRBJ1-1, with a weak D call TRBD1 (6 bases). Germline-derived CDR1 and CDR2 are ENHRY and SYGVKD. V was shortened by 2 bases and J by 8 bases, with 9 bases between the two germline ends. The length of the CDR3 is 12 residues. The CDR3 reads CAISETGLEAFF. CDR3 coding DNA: TGTGCCATCAGTGAGACAGGGTTAGAAGCTTTCTTT.

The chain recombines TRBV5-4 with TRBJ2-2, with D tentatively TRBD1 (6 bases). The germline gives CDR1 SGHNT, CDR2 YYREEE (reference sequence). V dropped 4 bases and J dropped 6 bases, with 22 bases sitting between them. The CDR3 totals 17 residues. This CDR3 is CASSGPNREGNPGELFF. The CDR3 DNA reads TGTGCCAGCAGCGGCCCCAACAGGGAAGGAAACCCCGGGGAGCTGTTTTTT.

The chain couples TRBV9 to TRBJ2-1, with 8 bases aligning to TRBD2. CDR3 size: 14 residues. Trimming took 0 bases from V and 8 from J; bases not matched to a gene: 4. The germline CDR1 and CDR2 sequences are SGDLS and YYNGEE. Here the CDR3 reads CASSVAGGVDEQFF. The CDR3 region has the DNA TGTGCCAGCAGCGTAGCGGGGGGGGTGGATGAGCAGTTCTTC.

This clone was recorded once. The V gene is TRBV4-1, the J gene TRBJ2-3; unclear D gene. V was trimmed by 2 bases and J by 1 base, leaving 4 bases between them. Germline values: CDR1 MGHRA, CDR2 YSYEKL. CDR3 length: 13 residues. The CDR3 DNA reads TGCGCCAGCAGCCAATATGGCACAGATACGCAGTATTTT. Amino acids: CASSQYGTDTQYF.